Listed below are T cell receptor beta chains from one sample, sequenced in a study of human T cells and chemical hapten exposure. TCRdb redid the calling of the RACE reads with MiXCR, one entry per CDR3 protein. The sample has 350,000 to 400,000 distinct CDR3 sequences, 5% to 6.5% seen once. Specimen: whole blood, collected in connection with sensitization to the hapten diphenylcyclopropenone (DPC). These receptors all come from a woman in her 50s with alopecia areata. Some clones in this sample may be carry-over from other donors' samples. CDR3s include the opening cysteine and the closing phenylalanine or tryptophan. D genes are given only for firm matches. Size is omitted from some rows. Given values are once, few, many or a class for expanded clones.

>many|TRBV3-1|TRBJ2-7|NA
CASSQRGAGSYEQYF
TGTGCCAGCAGCCAACGGGGGGCCGGGAGCTACGAGCAGTACTTC
>many|TRBV12-3/TRBV12-4|TRBJ2-3|NA
CASSFSGGTQYF
TGTGCCAGCAGCTTCTCCGGAGGTACGCAGTATTTT
>many|TRBV20-1|TRBJ2-1|NA
CSAPQLGPSNEQFF
TGCAGTGCCCCCCAGCTCGGCCCATCCAATGAGCAGTTCTTC
>many|TRBV12-3/TRBV12-4|TRBJ2-5|NA
CASRSPGQGGTQYF
TGTGCCAGCCGGAGCCCAGGGCAGGGGGGGACCCAGTACTTC
>few|TRBV16|TRBJ2-3|TRBD1
CASGGQDSDTQYF
TGTGCCAGCGGTGGACAGGACTCAGATACGCAGTATTTT
>many|TRBV5-1|TRBJ2-1|NA
CASSLSAGGRGHEQFF
TGCGCCAGCAGCTTGTCGGCCGGGGGCAGGGGACATGAGCAGTTCTTC
>NA|TRBV29-1|TRBJ1-1|NA
CSGRTANTEAFF
TGCAGTGGCAGGACGGCGAACACTGAAGCTTTCTTT
>NA|TRBV5-1|TRBJ1-4|TRBD1
CASSFGDRGGEKLFF
TGCGCCAGCAGCTTCGGGGACAGGGGAGGGGAAAAACTGTTTTTT
>many|TRBV25-1|TRBJ2-5|TRBD2
CASSTSGEETQYF
TGTGCCAGCTCAACTAGCGGGGAAGAGACCCAGTACTTC
>many|TRBV6-5|TRBJ2-7|NA
CASSYSRGSTYEQYF
TGTGCCAGCAGTTACTCGAGGGGGTCTACCTACGAGCAGTACTTC
>many|TRBV11-2|TRBJ2-1|NA
CASSSLSPYNEQFF
TGTGCCAGCAGCTCGCTCTCCCCCTACAATGAGCAGTTCTTC
>NA|TRBV10-3|TRBJ2-7|NA
CAISEPGLADEQYF
TGTGCCATCAGTGAGCCCGGACTGGCGGACGAGCAGTACTTC
>few|TRBV5-1|TRBJ1-4|TRBD1
CASSHRDRGEKLFF
TGCGCCAGCAGCCACCGGGACAGAGGGGAAAAACTGTTTTTT
>few|TRBV29-1|TRBJ2-1|NA
CSVDPTKSSYNEQFF
TGCAGCGTTGACCCGACTAAATCCTCCTACAATGAGCAGTTCTTC
>many|TRBV12-3/TRBV12-4|TRBJ2-5|TRBD1
CASSWTGEETQYF
TGTGCCAGCAGCTGGACAGGGGAAGAGACCCAGTACTTC
>few|TRBV27|TRBJ1-1|NA
CASSYGGARVKWLNTEAFF
TGTGCCAGCAGTTACGGGGGGGCTAGGGTGAAGTGGTTGAACACTGAAGCTTTCTTT
>few|TRBV9|TRBJ2-7|NA
CASSGARDPHRSEQYF
TGTGCCAGCAGCGGTGCGAGGGATCCTCATCGGTCCGAGCAGTACTTC
>NA|TRBV4-1|TRBJ2-3|NA
CASSQAPLQGDTQYF
TGCGCCAGCAGCCAAGCGCCCTTACAGGGAGATACGCAGTATTTT
>NA|TRBV19|TRBJ2-2|NA
CASRSGREPTGELFF
TGTGCCAGTAGAAGCGGCAGGGAACCCACCGGGGAGCTGTTTTTT
>many|TRBV3-1|TRBJ2-1|TRBD2
CASSQEVTSGGIEQFF
TGTGCCAGCAGCCAAGAGGTTACTAGCGGGGGAATTGAGCAGTTCTTC
>NA|TRBV18|TRBJ1-6|NA
CASSRDIRTSNSPLHF
TGTGCCAGCTCACGGGACATCCGGACCTCTAATTCACCCCTCCACTTT
>many|TRBV6-2/TRBV6-3|TRBJ2-3|NA
CASSGFYGTDTQYF
TGTGCCAGCAGCGGGTTTTATGGGACAGATACGCAGTATTTT
>many|TRBV27|TRBJ2-6|NA
CASMVMTKSSGANVLTF
TGTGCCAGCATGGTAATGACGAAAAGCTCTGGGGCCAACGTCCTGACTTTC
>many|TRBV2|TRBJ2-5|TRBD1
CAAARDRAQETQYF
TGTGCCGCGGCCCGGGACAGGGCCCAAGAGACCCAGTACTTC
>few|TRBV11-1|TRBJ2-4|TRBD1
CASSLTIDRGDTKNIQYF
TGTGCCAGCAGCTTAACCATCGACAGGGGTGATACAAAAAACATTCAGTACTTC
>few|TRBV7-2|TRBJ2-3|TRBD2
CASWGGMTDTQYF
TGTGCCAGCTGGGGGGGAATGACAGATACGCAGTATTTT
>NA|TRBV7-2|TRBJ2-7|NA
CASSFGPVEQYF
TGTGCCAGCAGCTTCGGACCCGTCGAGCAGTACTTC
>many|TRBV24-1|TRBJ2-5|TRBD2
CATRGRGLAEETQYF
TGTGCCACCCGAGGCCGGGGACTAGCGGAAGAGACCCAGTACTTC
>many|TRBV3-1|TRBJ2-7|NA
CASSQVGNEQYF
TGTGCCAGCAGCCAAGTGGGCAACGAGCAGTACTTC
>few|TRBV7-2|TRBJ1-6|TRBD1
CASSPGQAWAPLHF
TGTGCCAGCAGCCCTGGACAGGCCTGGGCACCCCTCCACTTT
>few|TRBV29-1|TRBJ1-2|NA
CSVEDNYGYTF
TGCAGCGTTGAAGACAATTATGGCTACACCTTC
>many|TRBV29-1|TRBJ1-5|TRBD1
CSAGQGRNQPQHF
TGCAGCGCCGGACAGGGCCGGAATCAGCCCCAGCATTTT
>NA|TRBV6-5|TRBJ1-5|TRBD1
CASSPAGQGFLGPQHF
TGTGCCAGCAGTCCGGCGGGACAGGGGTTTCTTGGGCCCCAGCATTTT
>NA|TRBV18|TRBJ2-7|NA
CASSPPLRYYEQYF
TGTGCCAGCTCACCACCACTCAGGTACTACGAGCAGTACTTC
>many|TRBV7-2|TRBJ2-3|NA
CASSRRLGRTDTQYF
TGTGCCAGCAGCCGCCGATTAGGACGCACAGATACGCAGTATTTT
>many|TRBV5-1|TRBJ2-2|TRBD1
CASSPRQGTGELFF
TGCGCCAGCAGCCCGCGACAGGGCACCGGGGAGCTGTTTTTT
>few|TRBV5-1|TRBJ1-5|TRBD1
CASSLGGGADQPQHF
TGCGCCAGCAGCTTGGGAGGGGGCGCGGATCAGCCCCAGCATTTT